These T cell receptor beta chains were read from a single sample in a study of blood T cell repertoires in COVID-19. TCRdb's table, derived via immunoSEQ multiplex PCR, lists solely in-frame clones and lacks some. The sample lists roughly 70,000 clones; approximately 84% were seen once. The sequenced sample was peripheral blood. The receptors shown here come from a woman aged 55-70 years with acute or convalescent COVID-19. Each CDR3 is given with its conserved first and last residue. Fields, in order: CDR3 length, V gene, J gene, clone size, D gene, CDR3 protein, CDR3 DNA. The D gene is left open where the match is weak. Clone size, where shown, is once, few, many, or a class for clones that have expanded.

len: 13
v_gene: TRBV5-1
j_gene: TRBJ1-1
abundance: NA
d_gene: NA
CDR3aa: CASSREGKAEAFF
CDR3nt: TGCGCCAGCAGCCGGGAGGGGAAGGCCGAAGCTTTCTTT

len: 14
v_gene: TRBV15
j_gene: TRBJ2-5
abundance: few
d_gene: NA
CDR3aa: CATGRAGVPETQYF
CDR3nt: TGTGCCACTGGGCGAGCCGGGGTACCAGAGACCCAGTACTTC

len: 17
v_gene: TRBV5-4
j_gene: TRBJ1-4
abundance: NA
d_gene: TRBD1
CDR3aa: CASSLGTGASTNEKLFF
CDR3nt: TGTGCCAGCAGCTTGGGAACAGGGGCGTCAACTAATGAAAAACTGTTTTTT

len: 12
v_gene: TRBV9
j_gene: TRBJ1-2
abundance: NA
d_gene: NA
CDR3aa: CASSVDEYGYTF
CDR3nt: TGTGCCAGCAGCGTAGATGAGTACGGCTACACCTTC

len: 16
v_gene: TRBV5-6
j_gene: TRBJ1-1
abundance: NA
d_gene: NA
CDR3aa: CASSLPGLGGDTEAFF
CDR3nt: TGTGCCAGCAGCTTACCCGGGCTCGGAGGAGACACTGAAGCTTTCTTT

len: 13
v_gene: TRBV6-5
j_gene: TRBJ1-5
abundance: NA
d_gene: NA
CDR3aa: CASSYSRSQPQHF
CDR3nt: TGTGCCAGCAGTTACTCTCGGAGTCAGCCCCAGCATTTT

len: 16
v_gene: TRBV2
j_gene: TRBJ1-5
abundance: NA
d_gene: TRBD1
CDR3aa: CASSLEGQKSNQPQHF
CDR3nt: TGTGCCAGCAGCCTAGAGGGACAGAAAAGCAATCAGCCCCAGCATTTT

len: 15
v_gene: TRBV10-3
j_gene: TRBJ1-3
abundance: NA
d_gene: NA
CDR3aa: CAISDVGASGNTIYF
CDR3nt: TGTGCCATCAGTGATGTTGGAGCCTCTGGAAACACCATATATTTT

len: 15
v_gene: TRBV6-5
j_gene: TRBJ2-6
abundance: NA
d_gene: TRBD1
CDR3aa: CASRGQGTGANVLTF
CDR3nt: TGTGCCAGCAGGGGACAGGGAACCGGGGCCAACGTCCTGACTTTC

len: 13
v_gene: TRBV6-1
j_gene: TRBJ1-4
abundance: NA
d_gene: NA
CDR3aa: CASSEGGKEKLFF
CDR3nt: TGTGCCAGCAGTGAGGGGGGGAAGGAAAAACTGTTTTTT

len: 15
v_gene: TRBV11-2
j_gene: TRBJ1-1
abundance: few
d_gene: NA
CDR3aa: CASSFKPGGAGIAFF
CDR3nt: TGTGCCAGCAGCTTTAAACCGGGGGGGGCTGGAATAGCTTTCTTT

len: 14
v_gene: TRBV11-2
j_gene: TRBJ2-7
abundance: once
d_gene: TRBD1
CDR3aa: CASSQGAATYEQYF
CDR3nt: TGTGCCAGCAGCCAGGGGGCAGCGACCTACGAGCAGTACTTC

len: 14
v_gene: TRBV21-1
j_gene: TRBJ1-5
abundance: NA
d_gene: NA
CDR3aa: CASRTGNSNQPQHF
CDR3nt: TGTGCCAGCAGGACAGGGAATAGCAATCAGCCCCAGCATTTT

len: 13
v_gene: TRBV5-1
j_gene: TRBJ2-5
abundance: NA
d_gene: NA
CDR3aa: CASSLEGVETQYF
CDR3nt: TGCGCCAGCAGCTTAGAGGGGGTAGAGACCCAGTACTTC

len: 13
v_gene: TRBV6-5
j_gene: TRBJ1-1
abundance: NA
d_gene: TRBD1
CDR3aa: CASSGDRGTEAFF
CDR3nt: TGTGCCAGCAGCGGCGACAGGGGCACTGAAGCTTTCTTT

len: 13
v_gene: TRBV29-1
j_gene: TRBJ1-5
abundance: NA
d_gene: TRBD1
CDR3aa: CSARQGAGQPQHF
CDR3nt: TGCAGCGCCAGACAGGGGGCCGGTCAGCCCCAGCATTTT

len: 15
v_gene: TRBV6-5
j_gene: TRBJ2-7
abundance: once
d_gene: TRBD2
CDR3aa: CASSPTSGASYEQYF
CDR3nt: TGTGCCAGCAGTCCGACTAGCGGGGCGTCCTACGAGCAGTACTTC

len: 16
v_gene: TRBV6-4
j_gene: TRBJ2-3
abundance: NA
d_gene: TRBD2
CDR3aa: CASSDSRRGGGDTQYF
CDR3nt: TGTGCCAGCAGTGACTCGCGGCGGGGGGGCGGCGATACGCAGTATTTT

len: 14
v_gene: TRBV2
j_gene: TRBJ2-7
abundance: once
d_gene: TRBD2
CDR3aa: CASHNGLATYEQYF
CDR3nt: TGTGCCAGCCACAACGGACTAGCGACCTACGAGCAGTACTTC

len: 13
v_gene: TRBV12-3/TRBV12-4
j_gene: TRBJ2-7
abundance: few
d_gene: NA
CDR3aa: CASSLGQSYEQYF
CDR3nt: TGTGCCAGCAGTTTAGGACAGAGCTACGAGCAGTACTTC

len: 15
v_gene: TRBV6-5
j_gene: TRBJ2-6
abundance: once
d_gene: NA
CDR3aa: CASSSGSSGANVLTF
CDR3nt: TGTGCCAGCAGTTCCGGGAGCTCTGGGGCCAACGTCCTGACTTTC

len: 15
v_gene: TRBV11-1
j_gene: TRBJ2-1
abundance: NA
d_gene: TRBD1
CDR3aa: CASSVGQGAYNEQFF
CDR3nt: TGTGCCAGCAGCGTAGGACAGGGAGCCTACAATGAGCAGTTCTTC

len: 15
v_gene: TRBV19
j_gene: TRBJ1-4
abundance: NA
d_gene: NA
CDR3aa: CASAFRGDPNEKLFF
CDR3nt: TGTGCCAGTGCTTTCAGGGGAGACCCTAATGAAAAACTGTTTTTT

len: 16
v_gene: TRBV3-1/TRBV3-2
j_gene: TRBJ2-2
abundance: NA
d_gene: TRBD1
CDR3aa: CASSPQTGGFTGELFF
CDR3nt: TGTGCCAGCAGCCCGCAGACAGGGGGGTTCACCGGGGAGCTGTTTTTT

len: 15
v_gene: TRBV5-1
j_gene: TRBJ1-2
abundance: NA
d_gene: TRBD1
CDR3aa: CASSGGTGNNYGYTF
CDR3nt: TGCGCCAGCAGCGGGGGGACAGGGAATAACTATGGCTACACCTTC

len: 14
v_gene: TRBV19
j_gene: TRBJ1-1
abundance: NA
d_gene: NA
CDR3aa: CASSVQGLNTEAFF
CDR3nt: TGTGCCAGTAGTGTGCAGGGTTTGAACACTGAAGCTTTCTTT

len: 13
v_gene: TRBV19
j_gene: TRBJ1-4
abundance: NA
d_gene: NA
CDR3aa: CASSQGGSEKLFF
CDR3nt: TGTGCCAGTAGCCAGGGTGGTAGTGAAAAACTGTTTTTT

len: 17
v_gene: TRBV18
j_gene: TRBJ2-1
abundance: NA
d_gene: TRBD1
CDR3aa: CASSPSGTGPGYNEQFF
CDR3nt: TGTGCCAGCTCACCATCGGGGACAGGGCCGGGGTACAATGAGCAGTTCTTC

len: 16
v_gene: TRBV5-1
j_gene: TRBJ2-5
abundance: NA
d_gene: TRBD2
CDR3aa: CASSLSSGGAVETQYF
CDR3nt: TGCGCCAGCAGCTTGTCTAGCGGGGGGGCCGTAGAGACCCAGTACTTC

len: 17
v_gene: TRBV11-2
j_gene: TRBJ2-3
abundance: NA
d_gene: TRBD2
CDR3aa: CASSFTGTSGHTDTQYF
CDR3nt: TGTGCCAGCAGCTTCACCGGGACTAGCGGACACACAGATACGCAGTATTTT

len: 16
v_gene: TRBV6-1
j_gene: TRBJ2-5
abundance: NA
d_gene: NA
CDR3aa: CASSERSRGNGETQYF
CDR3nt: TGTGCCAGCAGTGAACGTTCACGGGGGAATGGAGAGACCCAGTACTTC

len: 17
v_gene: TRBV14
j_gene: TRBJ2-5
abundance: medium-sized
d_gene: NA
CDR3aa: CASSQWGIRDTRETQYF
CDR3nt: TGTGCCAGCAGCCAATGGGGAATCCGGGACACCCGAGAGACCCAGTACTTC

len: 15
v_gene: TRBV5-6
j_gene: TRBJ2-2
abundance: few
d_gene: NA
CDR3aa: CASSFGGGDTGELFF
CDR3nt: TGTGCCAGCAGCTTTGGAGGGGGGGACACCGGGGAGCTGTTTTTT

len: 14
v_gene: TRBV10-3
j_gene: TRBJ1-1
abundance: NA
d_gene: NA
CDR3aa: CAISVTVPNTEAFF
CDR3nt: TGTGCCATCAGTGTGACTGTTCCGAACACTGAAGCTTTCTTT

len: 16
v_gene: TRBV4-1
j_gene: TRBJ1-5
abundance: few
d_gene: NA
CDR3aa: CASSQDFAGGNQPQHF
CDR3nt: TGCGCCAGCAGCCAAGATTTCGCAGGTGGGAATCAGCCCCAGCATTTT

len: 12
v_gene: TRBV10-3
j_gene: TRBJ2-5
abundance: NA
d_gene: NA
CDR3aa: CATQGTEETQYF
CDR3nt: TGTGCCACCCAGGGAACAGAAGAGACCCAGTACTTC

len: 14
v_gene: TRBV10-1
j_gene: TRBJ2-3
abundance: NA
d_gene: NA
CDR3aa: CASSESGSEDTQYF
CDR3nt: TGCGCCAGCAGTGAAAGCGGATCCGAAGATACGCAGTATTTT

len: 15
v_gene: TRBV5-1
j_gene: TRBJ2-2
abundance: NA
d_gene: NA
CDR3aa: CASSLPGTGTGELFF
CDR3nt: TGCGCCAGCAGCTTGCCCGGGACTGGCACCGGGGAGCTGTTTTTT

len: 13
v_gene: TRBV27
j_gene: TRBJ1-2
abundance: NA
d_gene: NA
CDR3aa: CASSLLQGVGYTF
CDR3nt: TGTGCCAGCAGTTTGCTCCAGGGTGTAGGCTACACCTTC

len: 15
v_gene: TRBV6-4
j_gene: TRBJ1-1
abundance: NA
d_gene: TRBD1
CDR3aa: CASSVQTGGGTEAFF
CDR3nt: TGTGCCAGCAGTGTCCAGACAGGGGGAGGAACTGAAGCTTTCTTT

len: 13
v_gene: TRBV19
j_gene: TRBJ1-5
abundance: NA
d_gene: NA
CDR3aa: CASSIGGREPQHF
CDR3nt: TGTGCCAGTAGTATAGGGGGGCGGGAGCCCCAGCATTTT

len: 13
v_gene: TRBV5-1
j_gene: TRBJ1-2
abundance: NA
d_gene: NA
CDR3aa: CASSLGDKFRYTF
CDR3nt: TGCGCCAGCAGCTTAGGGGATAAGTTTCGCTACACCTTC

len: 13
v_gene: TRBV30
j_gene: TRBJ1-2
abundance: NA
d_gene: NA
CDR3aa: CAWSVNGREGYTF
CDR3nt: TGTGCCTGGAGCGTTAATGGGCGGGAAGGCTACACCTTC